The 4 T cell receptor beta chains presented below share a single source sample, sequenced in a study of beta chain features in type 1 diabetes. Isolated RNA was reverse transcribed in full, so expressed TCRB transcripts were sequenced. Generated by immunoSEQ multiplex PCR, the TCRdb table keeps only in-frame clones and is missing some. This repertoire shows about 140,000 clones, about 7% found once; its top ten account for under 1.5%. Sequences were obtained from central memory CD4+ T cells from blood. The receptors were gathered from a woman aged 30 to 39 in good health.

This chain connects TRBV19 to TRBJ2-6; D might be TRBD1 (5 bases). Germline V lookup: CDR1 LNHDA, CDR2 SQIVND (reference sequence). V gave up 3 bases and J gave up 2 bases, with 11 bases separating them. CDR3 length equals 16 residues. The CDR3 coding sequence is TGTGCCAGTAGTATGGCAGGGCGGACTGGGGCCAACGTCCTGACTTTC. It codes for CASSMAGRTGANVLTF. Supplemented by reference TRBV19 and TRBJ2-6, the full variable domain reads DGGITQSPKYLFRKEGQNVTLSCEQNLNHDAMYWYRQDPGQGLRLIYYSQIVNDFQKGDIAEGYSVSREKKESFPLTVTSAQKNPTAFYLCASSMAGRTGANVLTFGAGSRLTVL.

V and J are TRBV7-9 and TRBJ1-1, with 7 bases identical to TRBD1. Germline CDR1 reads SEHNR; CDR2 reads FQNEAQ (reference sequence). V lost 5 bases and J lost 1; bases outside the gene matches: 4. The CDR3 is 14 amino acids. The CDR3 protein is CASSLGTANTEAFF. For the CDR3, the DNA is TGTGCCAGCAGCCTCGGGACAGCGAACACTGAAGCTTTCTTT.

This clone was counted between two and nine times. The chain carries TRBV30 and TRBJ2-2; TRBD2 agrees at 7 bases. This CDR3 is 18 amino acids long. Trimming took 4 bases from V and 4 from J; bases not matched to a gene: 18. The germline gives CDR1 GTSNPN, CDR2 SVGIG (reference sequence). This CDR3 reads CAWNGEGRAKPLTGELFF. The DNA for the CDR3 is TGTGCCTGGAATGGGGAGGGAAGAGCGAAGCCCCTCACCGGGGAGCTGTTTTTT.

The genes are TRBV5-4 and TRBJ2-2; the match to TRBD2 covers 8 bases. This CDR3 contains 15 residues. J was trimmed by 4 bases and V by 0 bases; bases with no gene match: 2. Germline assignment: CDR1 SGHNT and CDR2 YYREEE (reference sequence). For the CDR3, the DNA is TGTGCCAGCAGCTTGGCGGGGACTAGCACCGGGGAGCTGTTTTTT. Residues: CASSLAGTSTGELFF.